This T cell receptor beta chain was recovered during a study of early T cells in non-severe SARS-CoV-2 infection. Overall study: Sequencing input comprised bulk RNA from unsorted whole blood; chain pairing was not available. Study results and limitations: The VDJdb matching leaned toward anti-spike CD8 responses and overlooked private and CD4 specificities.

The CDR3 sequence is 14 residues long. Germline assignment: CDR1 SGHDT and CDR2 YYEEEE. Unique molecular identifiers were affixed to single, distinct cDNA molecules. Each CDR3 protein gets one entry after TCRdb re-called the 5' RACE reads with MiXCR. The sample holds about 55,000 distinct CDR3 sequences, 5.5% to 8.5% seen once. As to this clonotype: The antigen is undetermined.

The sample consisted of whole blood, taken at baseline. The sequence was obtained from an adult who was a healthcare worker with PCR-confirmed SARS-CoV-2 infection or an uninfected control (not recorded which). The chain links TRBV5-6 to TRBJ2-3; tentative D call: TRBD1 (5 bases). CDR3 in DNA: TGTGCTTCCCGAATAAGGGGTAGCACAGATACGCAGTATTTT. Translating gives CASRIRGSTDTQYF.